This T cell receptor beta chain originates from a study of cytomegalovirus exposure and HLA in healthy donors listed by TCRdb under 2017. Study-wide context: The 670 or so repertoires of the first cohort and the roughly 110 validation repertoires were produced on the same platform, according to a later analysis. The study combined high-throughput TCR immunosequencing, statistical association of individual TCRs with disease status, and machine learning to predict cytomegalovirus infection status. A separate validation cohort of more than 100 different subjects was used in addition to the roughly 670-subject first cohort. The aim of the study was to test whether cataloging public T cell receptors could identify signatures of past pathogen exposure.

Separate from the approximately 670-subject first cohort, the validation cohort of roughly 130 subjects was the group to which the donors belonged. On the study overall, not on this receptor specifically: The study listed approximately 150 TCR beta chains as associated with cytomegalovirus. Most TCR sequences were observed very rarely across donors, whereas some public TCRs were present in many individuals. The validation cohort had no HLA typing available for a later analysis, so co-occurrence within that cohort was assessed over all 130 or so repertoires. Cytomegalovirus status was reported to be diagnosed by the classifier with high specificity and sensitivity in both the original and validation cohorts. According to the authors, the approach could potentially be generalized to other disease states and immunological phenotypes. Subsequent analysis determined that TCRs grouped into clusters in the first cohort also showed a tendency toward co-occurrence across the roughly 130 validation repertoires, and 90% to 95% of cluster scores exceeded 0. In vitro tests confirmed that a few of the cytomegalovirus-associated TCR beta chains recognize cytomegalovirus antigens.

Details on this clone: The specificity of this receptor is unknown. It has no much larger one-base neighbor in the sample; base qualities were not kept.

Receptor libraries were prepared by the immunoSEQ multiplex PCR assay. Turning to the authors' computational methods: A statistical classification framework was built to diagnose cytomegalovirus status from the catalog of TCR beta chain sequences. TCRdb stores this immuneACCESS table with in-frame sequences only. Part of the clones is absent; in the studies checked, under half of the shortfall reflects unresolved V genes, and no reason is known for the rest. V and J calls and clone size come straight from that table; D and trimming were deduced from the DNA. Here the sample has approximately 57,000 clones; just over 90% occur a single time. The top ten clonotypes cover approximately 6.3% of the sample. Reading from cysteine to phenylalanine, the CDR3 counts 14 amino acids. The entry retains the CDR3 DNA only, 42 bases that are in frame from base 1. The germline V gene encodes CDR1 SGHNT and CDR2 YENEEA. V is shortened by 5 bases, J by 2 bases, and the region joining them spans 12 bases.

The rearranged segments are TRBV11-3 and TRBJ1-1; the D gene cannot be named for sure. What was sequenced was PBMCs. This TCR derives from a woman aged 18-30 years in good health and CMV-seronegative. The sequence in DNA is TGTGCCAGCAGCCTAAATGGAGAAAACACTGAAGCTTTCTTT. It codes for CASSLNGENTEAFF.